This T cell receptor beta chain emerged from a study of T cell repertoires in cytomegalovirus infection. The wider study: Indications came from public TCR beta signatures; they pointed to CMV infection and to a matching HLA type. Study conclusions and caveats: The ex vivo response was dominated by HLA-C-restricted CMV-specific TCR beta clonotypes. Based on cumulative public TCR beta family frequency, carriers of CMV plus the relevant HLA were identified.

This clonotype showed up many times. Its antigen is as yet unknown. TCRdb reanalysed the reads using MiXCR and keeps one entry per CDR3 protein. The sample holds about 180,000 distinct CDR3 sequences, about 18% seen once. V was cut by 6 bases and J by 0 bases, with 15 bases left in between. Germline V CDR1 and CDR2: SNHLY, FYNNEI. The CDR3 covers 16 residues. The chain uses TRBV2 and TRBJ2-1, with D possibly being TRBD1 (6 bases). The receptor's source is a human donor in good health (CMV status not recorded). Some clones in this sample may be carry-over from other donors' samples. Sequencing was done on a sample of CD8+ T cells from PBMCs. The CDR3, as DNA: TGTGCCAGCAGCGCAGGACAGTTTAGCTCCTACAATGAGCAGTTCTTC. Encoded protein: CASSAGQFSSYNEQFF.